Below, one TCR beta chain is given with its context. There is no known antigen for this receptor. Base-call qualities are not available, and no considerably larger clone is one nucleotide away. In the prospective study, participants were roughly 18 to 100 years old, resided in fewer than 25 geographic areas of the United States, and were enrolled through a virtual design. In the prospective study, cohorts were assigned on the basis of participant-reported clinical history obtained from a screening survey and a study questionnaire. Recovered participants in ImmuneRACE Cohort 3 were defined by two consecutive negative NP/OP PCR tests, clearance by a healthcare professional, or resolution of symptoms. In the prospective study, whole blood, serum and a nasopharyngeal or oropharyngeal swab were collected from each participant by mobile phlebotomists. Over a roughly 2-month period, participants in the prospective study had the option of providing additional blood draws and questionnaires. Before DNA extraction, prospective study blood samples were shipped either frozen or at room temperature.

The source of the sample is a study of blood T cell repertoires in COVID-19 (dated by TCRdb to 2018 to 2021). About the study as a whole: Samples from collaborators originated in the United States, Italy and Spain and spanned both the acute and convalescent phases of COVID-19. A de-identified subject ID, COVID-19 status, age in years and sex were almost always included in the sample metadata. HLA class I and class II types, where available, came from metadata supplied by the sample provider rather than from assay-based typing. The repertoires were made available in a free public database intended to serve as a resource for research on the immune response to SARS-CoV-2. Deeply sampled blood TCRbeta repertoires from subjects exposed to, actively infected with, or recovered from COVID-19 were included in the dataset. The material from the prospective study consisted of cDNA or gDNA derived from T cells, B-cell-depleted T cells, or PBMCs. Samples came from the ongoing ImmuneRACE study (first 160 participants) plus 1,254 subjects from 6 global collaborators.

TCRbeta CDR3 regions were amplified from genomic DNA by means of the immunoSEQ Assay, a bias-controlled multiplex PCR. In the original analysis: Within the assay, amplification of reference gene primers was used to estimate how many nucleated cells each sample contained. Sequence reads were collapsed and filtered to measure the absolute abundance of every unique TCRbeta CDR3 rearrangement. For each sample, productive Simpson clonality was calculated by taking the square root of Simpson's diversity index across productive rearrangements. TCRdb holds this immuneACCESS table with in-frame rearrangements only. Some clones are missing; in checked studies, unresolved V genes explain under half, and the rest has no known cause. For V, J and clone size, that table is used; D and trimming come from the DNA. The sample data list roughly 300,000 clones, and 87% of these were observed just once. The top ten hold 0.9% to 1.2% of the sample.

What the study reported, not specific to this receptor: Clinical and demographic metadata were provided uncurated, with the amount varying by source and participant.

The CDR1 and CDR2 encoded by the germline V gene are SQVTM and ANQGSEA. The CDR3 holds 13 amino acids from the cysteine to the phenylalanine. Just CDR3 DNA is preserved here, 39 bases in frame from base 1. From V the trimming removes 1 base and from J it removes 15 bases, while the gene matches leave 10 bases of the junction unaccounted for. Material for sequencing was PBMCs or T cells enriched from blood (not recorded which). This chain joins TRBV29-1 to TRBJ2-1; TRBD2 fits 9 bases in the junction. This receptor was taken from a woman aged 25 to 45 who had recovered from COVID-19. Here is the DNA: TGCAGCGTTGAAGGAGCGGGGGGTACGACGGCGTTCTTC. This sequence encodes CSVEGAGGTTAFF.